Sequencing of this T cell receptor beta chain was carried out in a study of cytomegalovirus exposure and HLA in healthy donors. The CDR3 covers 12 residues. Study-level results: Later work showed greater clonal expansion in HLA-associated TCR beta chains than in equally common others. Associated with HLA alleles at 0.05 false discovery rate in a later analysis were approximately 17,000 TCR beta sequences. Immune exposure was documented only through CMV serostatus.

The donors comprised healthy bone marrow donors. 13 Jbeta primers and 60 Vbeta primers were used for the PCR. The assay was immunoSEQ multiplex PCR, and TCRdb's table has in-frame clones only and misses some. The sample carries under 200,000 clones, around four fifths recorded once. This clone was observed once. Antigen unknown. This clonotype was sampled from a woman aged 18-29 years in good health and CMV-seronegative. The sequencing input was PBMCs. The chain is built from TRBV21-1 and TRBJ1-3. TRBV21-1 is a documented pseudogene. The CDR3 sequence: CASVRAGNTIYF. CDR3 sequence (DNA): TGTGCCAGCGTACGAGCGGGAAACACCATATATTTT.